The sequence of this T cell receptor (beta chain) was determined in a study of T cells after somatic rescue of genetic block. Libraries were prepared by immunoSEQ multiplex PCR; TCRdb keeps only in-frame clonotypes and omits some of them. The sample includes some 15,000 clones, over 60% seen only once; the top ten take about 30%. V trimming: 7 bases; J trimming: 9 bases; junction bases outside the gene matches: 15. Germline values: CDR1 SGDLS, CDR2 YYNGEE. The CDR3 has 17 amino acids. The chain is built from TRBV9 and TRBJ2-1; 14 bases fit TRBD2. This TCR was recovered from a man aged 18 to 30. Sequences were obtained from peripheral blood mononuclear cells (PBMCs). The CDR3 here is CASASMRGTSGSSEQFF. CDR3 bases: TGTGCCAGCGCCTCGATGAGGGGGACTAGCGGGAGCAGTGAGCAGTTCTTC.